The present T cell receptor (beta chain) was sequenced within a study of T cell responses to AZD1222 COVID-19 vaccine. Profiled with immunoSEQ multiplex PCR; TCRdb holds only in-frame clones, not every one. The sample includes roughly 110,000 clones, 80% to 95% seen only once; the top ten take under 5.5%. The ends lost 7 bases at V and 7 bases at J; junction bases unmatched: 14. This CDR3 spans 15 amino acids. Germline assignment: CDR1 MDHEN and CDR2 SYDVKM. This receptor was taken from an adult in good health. V is TRBV28 and J is TRBJ1-1, with 8 bases identical to TRBD1. Sequencing was performed on peripheral blood, taken on day 0 of AZD1222 vaccination. The CDR3 DNA reads as TGTGCCAGCATTCCCCGGACAGGGTGGGAAGATGAAGCTTTCTTT. It translates to CASIPRTGWEDEAFF.